Listed below are T cell receptor beta chains from one sample, sequenced in a study of tumor and adjacent non-tumor tissue in lung cancer. Each CDR3 protein is one row after TCRdb ran MiXCR on the multiplex PCR reads. The table has over 100,000 distinct CDR3 sequences, 75% seen once. Input material: lung tumor tissue. These receptors were taken from a woman aged 55 to 70 with non-small cell lung cancer. CDR3s include the opening cysteine and the closing phenylalanine or tryptophan. D genes are given only for firm matches. Rows give clone size only sometimes, using once, few, many, or a class for an expanded clone.

>few|TRBJ2-2|TRBV5-1|NA
TGCGCCAGCTTCGCGATAGCGGCAGGCTCCGGGGAGCTGTTTTTT
CASFAIAAGSGELFF
>NA|TRBJ2-3|TRBV11-2|NA
TGTGCCAGTAACACCATCGGGACGGCCACAGATACGCAGTATTTT
CASNTIGTATDTQYF
>NA|TRBJ2-1|TRBV11-2|NA
TGTGCCAGTAGCGCTGTACTTGACACTGAGCAGTTCTTC
CASSAVLDTEQFF
>NA|TRBJ1-1|TRBV4-1|NA
TGCGCCAGCATCCAACGGGGAATGAAGACTGAAGCTTTCTTT
CASIQRGMKTEAFF
>NA|TRBJ2-7|TRBV11-2|NA
TGTACCAGCAGCCCGTTGAAGGATGGAGGGCAGTACTTC
CTSSPLKDGGQYF
>many|TRBJ2-1|TRBV29-1|NA
TGCAGCGTTTCTAGAGGATATGAGCAGTTCTTC
CSVSRGYEQFF
>NA|TRBJ1-1|TRBV11-3|NA
TGTGTGAGCAGCTTAATTGGGCCGCCGGGACGGAAGAACACTGAAGCTTTCTTT
CVSSLIGPPGRKNTEAFF
>NA|TRBJ2-1|TRBV5-1|NA
TGCGCCAGTAGCTTCGGGGCGGGGGCGAATGAGCAGTTCTTC
CASSFGAGANEQFF
>few|TRBJ1-2|TRBV18|NA
TGTGCCAGCTCACCAGGGTCTACACAGCAGTATGGCTACACCTTC
CASSPGSTQQYGYTF
>NA|TRBJ2-1|TRBV5-1|TRBD2
TGCGCCAGCGGCTTGAGGACTAGCGGTTACAACGAGCAGTTCTTC
CASGLRTSGYNEQFF
>NA|TRBJ2-4|TRBV20-1|TRBD2
TGCAGTGATAGAGATAGGGGAGGGGAAGGAATGGACATTCAGTACTTC
CSDRDRGGEGMDIQYF
>NA|TRBJ2-3|TRBV11-2|NA
TGTGCCAGCAGCCCTGGGACCGAGGTTTCATATACGCAGTATTTT
CASSPGTEVSYTQYF
>NA|TRBJ2-3|TRBV11-2|NA
TGTGCCAGCAGTTTAGGGGACGTCTATACGCAGTATTTT
CASSLGDVYTQYF
>NA|TRBJ1-5|TRBV20-1|NA
TGCTGTGCTAGAGATTTCGGTAATCTGCCCCAGCATTTT
CCARDFGNLPQHF
>few|TRBJ1-5|TRBV11-2|TRBD1
TGTGCTAGCTCCAGGGACAGGGGTCAGTCCCAGCACTTT
CASSRDRGQSQHF
>NA|TRBJ2-4|TRBV11-2|TRBD1
TGTGCCAGCAGTGGCCCCAAGGGGGCCAAACGGAACATTCACTACTTC
CASSGPKGAKRNIHYF
>NA|TRBJ2-1|TRBV21-1|NA
TGTGCCAGCCCAAAGGAGAGGAAGGAGCAGTTCTTC
CASPKERKEQFF
>once|TRBJ1-1|TRBV11-3|TRBD1
TGTGCCAGCAGCTTAATTGGGCTGCCGGGACAGATGATCACTGAAGCTTTCTTT
CASSLIGLPGQMITEAFF
>NA|TRBJ2-3|TRBV11-3|NA
TGTACCGGCAGAAAGCGCCAAGGTGATACGCAGTATTTT
CTGRKRQGDTQYF
>NA|TRBJ2-7|TRBV6-2/TRBV6-3|NA
TGTGCCAGCAGTGCCTTTCCCTACGAGCAGTATTTC
CASSAFPYEQYF
>NA|TRBJ2-4|TRBV14|NA
TGTGCCAACAGCAGACAGGCTTCGAACATTCAGTACTTC
CANSRQASNIQYF
>NA|TRBJ1-1|TRBV11-2|NA
TGTGCCAGCAGCTTAAATACTGAGAATACTGAAGCTTTCTTT
CASSLNTENTEAFF
>NA|TRBJ1-5|TRBV11-2|NA
TGTACCAGCAGCTTAGAGTATAATCAGCCTCAGCATTTT
CTSSLEYNQPQHF
>NA|TRBJ1-1|TRBV4-3|NA
TGCGCCAGCAGCCAAGAGGTCGAGTACACTGGAGCTTTATTT
CASSQEVEYTGALF
>NA|TRBJ1-1|TRBV20-1|NA
TGCAGTGCTAGATATTCGGACGTCAGAGAGAACACTGAAGCTTTCTTT
CSARYSDVRENTEAFF
>many|TRBJ2-3|TRBV29-1|NA
TGCAGCGGAGATAGAGGGCTGGGCACAGATACGCAGTATTTT
CSGDRGLGTDTQYF
>many|TRBJ2-1|TRBV20-1|NA
TGCAGTGCTCCGACCCCCTTGGGGGAGCAGTTCTTC
CSAPTPLGEQFF
>few|TRBJ1-1|TRBV5-1|NA
TGTGCCAGCAGATCCGGGACTTATATCCGGAGAACTGAAGCTTTCTTT
CASRSGTYIRRTEAFF